This TCR beta chain was captured by sequencing in a study of blood T cell repertoires in COVID-19. This clone has just one count. In the original workflow: Estimates of nucleated cell counts were drawn from the amplification of reference gene primers. Sequencing was performed with immunoSEQ multiplex PCR; in TCRdb, only in-frame clones are kept and a portion is missing. That table furnishes V, J and clone size, whereas the DNA furnished D and trimming. This table holds just over 650,000 clones, about nine tenths found once. Trimming pared 5 bases from V and 0 bases from J, leaving 14 bases between. CDR1 and CDR2 (germline): MNHEY, SVGEGT. This CDR3 region has 16 residues.

The clonotype originates from a young woman with acute or convalescent COVID-19. The chain recombines TRBV6-2 or TRBV6-3 with TRBJ1-3; D might be TRBD1 (6 bases). The sample consisted of peripheral blood. As DNA, the CDR3 is TGTGCCAGCAGTCAGACAGGACCTTTCTCTGGAAACACCATATATTTT. Translation: CASSQTGPFSGNTIYF.